Listed below are T cell receptor beta chains from one sample, sequenced in a study of blood T cell repertoires in COVID-19. TCRdb keeps only in-frame clones here, not all; method: immunoSEQ multiplex PCR. The sample records roughly 250,000 clones, over 75% being singletons. The sequenced material came from peripheral blood. The receptors here all came from a human donor in a cohort sampled during active COVID-19. Each CDR3 is given with its conserved first and last residue. The D gene is left open where the match is weak. Clone size is given for some rows only: seen once, a few or many times, or a class if the clone is expanded.

TRBJ1-1	.	TRBV6-2/TRBV6-3	.	TGTGCCAGCAGTTACGCAGGGTGGAACACTGAAGCTTTCTTT	CASSYAGWNTEAFF
TRBJ2-1	TRBD1	TRBV29-1	.	TGCAGCGTGACCGGGACAGGGGGCTTGGATGAGCAGTTCTTC	CSVTGTGGLDEQFF
TRBJ1-1	.	TRBV11-2	.	TGTGCCAGCAGCTTAGTTTGGGGACAAGGGTTGGTGAACACTGAAGCTTTCTTT	CASSLVWGQGLVNTEAFF
TRBJ1-6	TRBD1	TRBV6-5	.	TGTGCCAGCAGTTACTTGGACAGGGGCCAGTCACCCCTCCACTTT	CASSYLDRGQSPLHF
TRBJ2-3	.	TRBV18	.	TGTGCCAGCTCACTGCCGGGAGCAGATACGCAGTATTTT	CASSLPGADTQYF
TRBJ2-2	TRBD1	TRBV11-3	.	TGTGCCAGCAGCTTCCCAGGGGGAGAGGGTAACACCGGGGAGCTGTTTTTT	CASSFPGGEGNTGELFF
TRBJ1-2	.	TRBV19	.	TGTGCCAGTAGTATCACCCCTCCGGGGACAAGTGGCTACACCTTC	CASSITPPGTSGYTF
TRBJ1-2	TRBD1	TRBV19	.	TGTGCCAGTAGGACAGGGGTTTATGGCTACACCTTC	CASRTGVYGYTF
TRBJ1-3	.	TRBV28	.	TGTGCCAGCAGTTCAACAGGGTCTTCTGGAAACACCATATATTTT	CASSSTGSSGNTIYF
TRBJ1-2	.	TRBV19	once	TGTGCCAGTAGTATTTGGAGTAACTATGGCTACACCTTC	CASSIWSNYGYTF
TRBJ1-2	.	TRBV6-6	once	TGTGCCAGCAGTTCCCAGGGACTGGCTATTGGCTACACCTTC	CASSSQGLAIGYTF
TRBJ1-3	TRBD1	TRBV2	.	TGTGCCAGCAAGCACGACAGGGCATCTGGAAACACCATATATTTT	CASKHDRASGNTIYF
TRBJ1-1	.	TRBV27	few	TGTGCCAGCAGTTTATTATCCATAGGGAGCACTGAAGCTTTCTTT	CASSLLSIGSTEAFF
TRBJ1-6	TRBD1	TRBV10-3	.	TGTGCCATCAGTGAACATTGGGACAGGGGTAACCAATATAATTCACCCCTCCACTTT	CAISEHWDRGNQYNSPLHF
TRBJ2-5	TRBD1	TRBV19	.	TGTGCCAGTAGTGGGACAGGACGGGAGACCCAGTACTTC	CASSGTGRETQYF
TRBJ1-1	TRBD1	TRBV15	.	TGTGCCACCAGCAGAGATCTGACAGGGGCGACTGAAGCTTTCTTT	CATSRDLTGATEAFF
TRBJ2-1	TRBD1	TRBV11-2	.	TGTGCCAGCAGCGAACAGGGGGCAAATCCCTACAATGAGCAGTTCTTC	CASSEQGANPYNEQFF
TRBJ2-1	.	TRBV19	.	TGTGCCAGTAGTAAGCGGGTCAGTTACAATGAGCAGTTCTTC	CASSKRVSYNEQFF
TRBJ1-2	TRBD1	TRBV7-9	.	TGTGCCAGCAGCTTAGGGGCGGGGACAGCCGAGGGCGGCTACACCTTC	CASSLGAGTAEGGYTF
TRBJ2-3	.	TRBV2	.	TGTGCCAGCAGTGAAGTACAGGATCGCACAGATACGCAGTATTTT	CASSEVQDRTDTQYF
TRBJ1-2	.	TRBV5-1	.	TGCGCCAGCAGCTTGGGGGCAGGGTTCTCCTATGGCTACACCTTC	CASSLGAGFSYGYTF
TRBJ2-7	.	TRBV6-2/TRBV6-3	once	TGTGCCAGCAGCAATACGGAACGGGGGTACGAGCAGTACTTC	CASSNTERGYEQYF
TRBJ2-1	.	TRBV27	.	TGTGCCAGCAGTTTTTTACGGGGAGGTGGTGAGCAGTTCTTC	CASSFLRGGGEQFF
TRBJ1-5	.	TRBV5-6	.	TGTGCCAGCAGCTTACAGGAAAATAGCAATCAGCCCCAGCATTTT	CASSLQENSNQPQHF
TRBJ1-3	.	TRBV11-2	.	TGTGCCAGCAGCTTCGAGTACCCCCCTGGAAACACCATATATTTT	CASSFEYPPGNTIYF
TRBJ1-2	TRBD1	TRBV6-1	.	TGTGCCAGCAGTGAGCCGGACAGGGGATCCGGCTACACCTTC	CASSEPDRGSGYTF
TRBJ1-6	TRBD1	TRBV5-4	.	TGTGCCAGCAGCTTGGGGGGGTCCGGGACAGTCGGCGACGGAGGTTCACCCCTCCACTTT	CASSLGGSGTVGDGGSPLHF
TRBJ2-7	TRBD2	TRBV9	.	TGTGCCAGCAGCGGTACAGCGGGAGGTGGCGAGCAGTACTTC	CASSGTAGGGEQYF
TRBJ2-7	TRBD1	TRBV6-8	.	TGTGCCAGCAGTTACGGGACAGACCTCTCCTACGAGCAGTACTTC	CASSYGTDLSYEQYF
TRBJ2-7	.	TRBV3-1/TRBV3-2	.	TGTGCCAGCAGCCGTCGGGATTACGAGCAGTACTTC	CASSRRDYEQYF
TRBJ2-7	TRBD1	TRBV11-1	.	TGTGCCAGCAGCTTAGACAGGGGGCGCGAAGAGCAGTACTTC	CASSLDRGREEQYF
TRBJ1-2	.	TRBV27	.	TGTGCCAGCAGTTTATCAGGGGCGCGAGGCTACACCTTC	CASSLSGARGYTF
TRBJ2-5	TRBD1	TRBV2	.	TGTGCCAGCAGTGGGACAGGGAGCGGACAAGAGACCCAGTACTTC	CASSGTGSGQETQYF
TRBJ2-1	.	TRBV5-6	.	TGTGCCAGCAGCTTGGCGGCTCGGGGCTCCTACAATGAGCAGTTCTTC	CASSLAARGSYNEQFF
TRBJ2-5	.	TRBV9	.	TGTGCCAGCAGCCTCGGTGGAGGGTCGGAGACCCAGTACTTC	CASSLGGGSETQYF
TRBJ1-1	.	TRBV14	.	TGTGCCAGCAGCCTTACAGCGAACACTGAAGCTTTCTTT	CASSLTANTEAFF
TRBJ2-7	.	TRBV7-9	.	TGTGCCAGCAGCGTATCCGGGACTGGGGAGCAGTACTTC	CASSVSGTGEQYF
TRBJ2-7	TRBD1	TRBV5-1	few	TGCGCCAGCAGCTTGGTACAGGGGGGTTTTACCTACGAGCAGTACTTC	CASSLVQGGFTYEQYF
TRBJ1-5	.	TRBV7-8	.	TGTGCCAGCAGCTTAGGAGGGGGGGGAGGACAGCCCCAGCATTTT	CASSLGGGGGQPQHF
TRBJ2-5	TRBD2	TRBV28	.	TGTGCCAGCAGTTCACCCGGGACTAGCGGGATAAGAGAGACCCAGTACTTC	CASSSPGTSGIRETQYF
TRBJ1-4	.	TRBV28	.	TGTGCCAGCAGATCCCCTCGACAGACTAATGAAAAACTGTTTTTT	CASRSPRQTNEKLFF
TRBJ2-5	TRBD2	TRBV11-2	once	TGTGCCAGCAGCCCCCCTGGACTAGCCCACCAAGAGACCCAGTACTTC	CASSPPGLAHQETQYF
TRBJ2-6	.	TRBV19	.	TGTGCCAGTAACGACAGGTCCTCCTCTGGGGCCAACGTCCTGACTTTC	CASNDRSSSGANVLTF
TRBJ1-1	.	TRBV19	.	TGTGCCAGTAGTATAGTTGGGGGGACGAACACTGAAGCTTTCTTT	CASSIVGGTNTEAFF
TRBJ2-5	.	TRBV2	.	TGTGCCGGGGTGGGGCGCAACGAAGAGACCCAGTACTTC	CAGVGRNEETQYF
TRBJ1-3	.	TRBV19	.	TGTGCCAGTAGTATCCTAAACACCATATATTTT	CASSILNTIYF
TRBJ1-5	.	TRBV27	.	TGTGCCAGCAGTCAACGGGAGAGTCAGCCCCAGCATTTT	CASSQRESQPQHF
TRBJ2-7	TRBD2	TRBV19	once	TGTGCCAGTAACTCGGGACTAGCGGGACCAACCTACGAGCAGTACTTC	CASNSGLAGPTYEQYF
TRBJ1-2	.	TRBV18	.	TGTGCCAGCTCACCCAACAACAGGGCACCAGGTTCGAGTGGCTACACCTTC	CASSPNNRAPGSSGYTF